A single sample is the source of the 28 T cell receptor beta chains below, sequenced in a study of T cell repertoires in cytomegalovirus infection. TCRdb re-derived calls from the reads in MiXCR, one entry per CDR3 protein. The profile shows some 300,000 distinct CDR3 sequences, about 9.2% of them singletons. The material sequenced was PBMCs. These receptors came from a human donor in good health (CMV status not recorded). Some clones in this sample may be carry-over from other donors' samples.

The table lists this clonotype with many counts. The rearrangement uses TRBV27 and TRBJ1-1, with a tentative D call TRBD1 (6 bases). Deletions cut 8 bases from V and 1 base from J, with 17 bases between. Germline V gene data show CDR1 as MNHEY and CDR2 as SMNVEV (reference sequence). The CDR3 has 15 amino acids. In DNA form, the CDR3 reads TGTGCCAGCCGCCGGGACACCCCAGGGAACACTGAAGCTTTCTTT. It specifies CASRRDTPGNTEAFF.

This clonotype was observed many times. The V gene is TRBV6-1, the J gene TRBJ2-7; 7 bases are a match to TRBD1. The CDR3 length is 14 residues. With V trimmed by 6 bases and J by 2 bases, 7 bases remained unmatched. Germline CDR1 and CDR2: MNHNS and SASEGT. CDR3 sequence: CASSPDRHAYEQYF. The DNA for the CDR3 is TGTGCCAGCAGCCCGGACAGGCACGCCTACGAGCAGTACTTC.

This clonotype has just a few counts. The chain links TRBV12-3 or TRBV12-4 to TRBJ1-4; 9 nucleotides line up with TRBD1. V was pared by 6 bases and J by 10 bases, with 9 bases of the junction left unmatched. The CDR3 runs 14 residues. The CDR3 sequence is CASSYRGLGGKLFF. The CDR3 coding sequence is TGTGCCAGCAGCTACAGGGGGCTCGGGGGAAAACTGTTTTTT.

This clonotype was seen repeatedly, ten times or more. The chain employs TRBV12-3 or TRBV12-4 and TRBJ1-2; D not certain. Trimming stripped 5 bases from V and 3 bases from J, with 13 bases between. The CDR3 sequence is 14 residues long. The CDR3 loop is CASSQLRSDYGYTF. CDR3 DNA: TGTGCCAGCAGTCAACTGCGGTCAGACTATGGCTACACCTTC.

J is TRBJ2-2 and V is TRBV27; D uncertain. Trimming took 4 bases from V and 4 from J, leaving 10 bases between them. The CDR3 extends over 14 amino acids. The V gene's germline CDR1 is MNHEY and CDR2 SMNVEV (reference sequence). Here the CDR3 reads CASSSVWPTGELFF. CDR3 coding DNA: TGTGCCAGCAGTTCAGTATGGCCCACCGGGGAGCTGTTTTTT.

This clonotype was seen many times. The rearrangement joins TRBV6-2 or TRBV6-3 to TRBJ2-3; no clear D gene. The CDR3 extends over 13 amino acids. Trimming took off 8 bases at V and 2 bases at J, with 11 bases between the two ends. Germline values: CDR1 MNHEY, CDR2 SVGEGT. The CDR3 coding sequence is TGTGCCAGCTGGTCCGGAGACACAGATACGCAGTATTTT. Translated, it gives CASWSGDTDTQYF.

This rearrangement joins TRBV7-9 to TRBJ1-1; weak D call: TRBD1 (5 bases). Trimming shortened V by 1 base and J by 7 bases, and 13 bases separated the two germline ends. This CDR3 has 14 amino acids. Germline CDR1 is SEHNR and CDR2 is FQNEAQ (reference sequence). CDR3 loop: CASSLGPGRDEAFF. The CDR3 region has the DNA TGTGCCAGCAGCTTAGGCCCAGGGAGGGATGAAGCTTTCTTT.

This clonotype was detected only a few times. The chain couples TRBV3-1 to TRBJ1-2, with 7 bases identical to TRBD1. CDR1 LGHDT and CDR2 YNNKEL come from the germline V gene (reference sequence). CDR3 length: 13 residues. The J segment lost 8 bases and the V segment lost 3 bases, leaving 6 bases of the junction unmatched. The DNA for the CDR3 is TGTGCCAGCAGCCATTCAGGGGGGGCCGGCTACACCTTC. This gives the protein CASSHSGGAGYTF.

This clonotype was seen only a few times. J is TRBJ2-7 and V is TRBV7-3; the D is unclear. The CDR3 extends over 14 amino acids. V was cut by 1 base and J by 4 bases, with 11 bases left in between. CDR1 and CDR2 from the germline V gene are SGHTA and FQGTGA. CDR3 DNA sequence: TGTGCCAGCAGCTTAATTGGTCCCTTGTACGAGCAGTACGTC. Translating gives CASSLIGPLYEQYV.

This clonotype has a count of ten or more. The chain links TRBV7-8 to TRBJ1-2; the match to TRBD1 covers 7 bases. The germline gives CDR1 SGHVS, CDR2 FQNEAQ. The CDR3 is made up of 17 amino acids. The V and J ends lost 0 bases and 2 bases, in that order; junction bases with no gene match: 9. Here the CDR3 reads CASSLAYQGQTNYGYTF. The CDR3 nucleotides read TGTGCCAGCAGCTTAGCATACCAGGGACAGACCAACTATGGCTACACCTTC.

The V call is TRBV20-1, the J call TRBJ2-6, with D possibly TRBD1 on 6 matching bases. This CDR3 has 19 amino acids. Germline V gene sequence: CDR1 DFQATT, CDR2 SNEGSKA (reference sequence). V gave up 3 bases and J gave up 0 bases, with 21 bases separating them. CDR3 region: CSASPRTGQGYSGANVLTF. As DNA, the CDR3 is TGCAGTGCTAGTCCGCGAACAGGGCAAGGTTACTCTGGGGCCAACGTCCTGACTTTC.

There are many counts of this clonotype. The V gene is TRBV29-1, the J gene TRBJ1-2; 8 bases fit TRBD1. The CDR3 has 14 amino acids. Germline lookup yields CDR1 SQVTM and CDR2 ANQGSEA. V lost 3 bases, J lost 4 bases, and 7 bases stayed unmatched. The CDR3 is CSVEPRDRSYGYTF. DNA of the CDR3: TGCAGCGTTGAGCCCCGGGACAGGTCCTATGGCTACACCTTC.

This clonotype was observed many times. The chain joins TRBV6-2 or TRBV6-3 to TRBJ2-2; the D call may be TRBD1 or TRBD2 (5 bases each). Trimming took 5 bases from V and 3 from J, leaving 13 bases between them. The CDR3 runs 15 residues. Germline V lookup: CDR1 MNHEY, CDR2 SVGEGT. CDR3 in amino acids: CASSHRGLYTGELFF. CDR3 bases: TGTGCCAGCAGTCACCGGGGCCTTTACACCGGGGAGCTGTTTTTT.

The table lists this clonotype with a few counts. The V call is TRBV6-2 or TRBV6-3, the J call TRBJ2-1; D unresolved. The V gene's germline CDR1 is MNHEY and CDR2 SVGEGT. V was cut by 2 bases and J by 6 bases, with 8 bases left in between. The CDR3 is 13 amino acids. The CDR3 DNA reads as TGTGCCAGCAGTTACATCCGAGGCAATGAGCAGTTCTTC. Its protein is CASSYIRGNEQFF.

This clonotype was seen repeatedly, ten times or more. This chain uses TRBV20-1 with TRBJ1-1, with D unresolved. V shed 6 bases and J shed 1 base, with 9 bases lying between them. The CDR3 totals 12 residues. Germline V gives CDR1 DFQATT, CDR2 SNEGSKA (reference sequence). CDR3 in amino acids: CSAGDGNTEAFF. The DNA of the CDR3 is TGCAGTGCCGGTGACGGGAACACTGAAGCTTTCTTT.

Concerning this clonotype: This may be a read error, as it is one base from a much larger clone. V usage is TRBV7-3 and J usage is TRBJ2-1; the match to TRBD1 covers 10 bases. Trimming at V came to 0 bases and at J to 10 bases, leaving 6 bases not matched to a gene. CDR1 is SGHTA, CDR2 FQGTGA, per germline. CDR3 length: 15 amino acids. The CDR3 coding sequence is TGTGCCAGCAGCTTAACTGGACAGGGGGTTGAGGAGCAGTTCTTC. Translation gives CASSLTGQGVEEQFF.

This clonotype was seen repeatedly, ten times or more. The gene calls are TRBV29-1 and TRBJ2-1; TRBD1 aligns across 10 bases. Germline CDR1 reads SQVTM; CDR2 reads ANQGSEA. This CDR3 is built from 14 residues. V trimming: 3 bases; J trimming: 8 bases; junction bases outside the gene matches: 7. CDR3 bases: TGCAGCGTTGATGGGGGACAGGGGTTCGATGAGCAGTTCTTC. Its protein product is CSVDGGQGFDEQFF.

As for this clonotype: Just one base apart from a much larger clone, this may be a read error. This chain uses TRBV29-1 with TRBJ1-2, with unresolved D. CDR3 length: 13 amino acids. Germline CDR1 is SQVTM and CDR2 is ANQGSEA. As DNA, the CDR3 is TGCAGCGTTGAGGACCAAGATAACTATGTCTACACCTTC. It encodes CSVEDQDNYVYTF. The variable domain in full, with the rest retrieved from reference TRBV29-1 and TRBJ1-2, is SAVISQKPSRDICQRGTSLTIQCQVDSQVTMMFWYRQQPGQSLTLIATANQGSEATYESGFVIDKFPISRPNLTFSTLTVSNMSPEDSSIYLCSVEDQDNYVYTFGSGTRLTVV.

This clonotype was found many times. The rearrangement uses TRBV7-9 and TRBJ2-1; 8 nucleotides agree with TRBD2. Germline lookup yields CDR1 SEHNR and CDR2 FQNEAQ (reference sequence). The V and J ends lost 5 bases and 8 bases, in that order; junction bases with no gene match: 11. The CDR3 covers 15 residues. CDR3 DNA: TGTGCCAGCAGCCCCGGGGACGGGAGGGTGGATGAGCAGTTCTTC. It translates to CASSPGDGRVDEQFF.

This clonotype was counted many times. The CDR3 DNA sequence: TGTGCCAGCAGCTTGGAGGGTGCGGGAATGAGCTCTGGGGCCAACGTCCTGACTTTC. Amino acid sequence: CASSLEGAGMSSGANVLTF. The chain combines TRBV5-4 with TRBJ2-6; D perhaps matches TRBD2 (6 bases). Germline CDR1 SGHNT, CDR2 YYREEE (reference sequence). The CDR3 is 19 amino acids. The V and J ends lost 0 bases and 0 bases respectively, with 16 bases between them.

The J gene is TRBJ1-1, the V gene TRBV6-6, with D perhaps TRBD1 (5 bases). V was shortened by 2 bases and J by 8 bases, with 9 bases between the two germline ends. This CDR3 has 12 residues. From germline, CDR1 is MNHNY and CDR2 SVGAGI (reference sequence). CDR3 sequence (DNA): TGTGCCAGCAGTTACCCTGCAGGGGAAGCTTTCTTT. Protein sequence: CASSYPAGEAFF.

In its sample, this clonotype was seen many times. The chain joins TRBV2 to TRBJ1-5; D possibly corresponds to TRBD1 (6 bases). CDR1 is SNHLY, CDR2 FYNNEI, per germline. CDR3 size: 15 residues. The V and J ends lost 6 bases and 1 base respectively, with 13 bases between them. This CDR3 reads CASSQRGVSNQPQHF. As DNA, the CDR3 is TGTGCCAGCAGCCAAAGGGGGGTGAGCAATCAGCCCCAGCATTTT. The variable domain in full, completed from reference TRBV2 and TRBJ1-5, reads EPEVTQTPSHQVTQMGQEVILRCVPISNHLYFYWYRQILGQKVEFLVSFYNNEISEKSEIFDDQFSVERPDGSNFTLKIRSTKLEDSAMYFCASSQRGVSNQPQHFGDGTRLSIL.

This clonotype appeared many times. V usage is TRBV28 and J usage is TRBJ1-5; 9 nucleotides match TRBD1. This CDR3 has 17 residues. Trimming removed 6 bases from V and 0 bases from J; junction bases left unmatched: 9. Germline V gene sequence: CDR1 MDHEN, CDR2 SYDVKM. This chain's CDR3 is CASSPGQGTLSNQPQHF. The CDR3, as DNA: TGTGCCAGCAGCCCGGGACAGGGTACTCTTAGCAATCAGCCCCAGCATTTT.

This clonotype was observed many times. J is TRBJ1-5 and V is TRBV2; D perhaps matches TRBD1 (6 bases). V dropped 6 bases and J dropped 7 bases, with 19 bases sitting between them. The germline gives CDR1 SNHLY, CDR2 FYNNEI. The CDR3 contains 15 residues. The CDR3 is CASRGVRGKLQPQHF. The CDR3 coding sequence is TGTGCCAGCAGAGGTGTCAGGGGAAAGTTACAGCCCCAGCATTTT. The full variable domain, with the rest looked up from reference TRBV2 and TRBJ1-5, is EPEVTQTPSHQVTQMGQEVILRCVPISNHLYFYWYRQILGQKVEFLVSFYNNEISEKSEIFDDQFSVERPDGSNFTLKIRSTKLEDSAMYFCASRGVRGKLQPQHFGDGTRLSIL.

The chain uses TRBV20-1 and TRBJ2-5, with 7 bases that match TRBD1. This CDR3 is 13 amino acids long. Trimming took 5 bases from V and 7 from J; bases not matched to a gene: 10. The germline gives CDR1 DFQATT, CDR2 SNEGSKA (reference sequence). CDR3 loop: CSADTGDRRTQYF. The CDR3 coding sequence is TGCAGTGCTGACACAGGGGACCGAAGGACCCAGTACTTC.

In this sample, this clonotype turned up a few times. The rearrangement links TRBV2 to TRBJ2-1, with 10 bases fitting TRBD2. Germline CDR1 SNHLY, CDR2 FYNNEI. V shed 2 bases and J 9 bases; nucleotides not matched to a gene: 7. This CDR3 comprises 15 residues. The CDR3 spells CASSERAGGPFEQFF. CDR3 bases: TGTGCCAGCAGTGAAAGAGCGGGGGGGCCTTTTGAGCAGTTCTTC.

This clonotype was recorded at least ten times. The chain uses TRBV27 and TRBJ1-3, with D maybe TRBD1 (6 bases). CDR1 is MNHEY, CDR2 SMNVEV, per germline (reference sequence). Between the trimmed V and J ends, which lost 3 bases and 1 base, there was a span of 13 bases. This CDR3 region has 16 residues. This CDR3 reads CASSFTGSWSGNTIYF. Written as DNA, the CDR3 is TGTGCCAGCAGTTTTACAGGGTCTTGGTCTGGAAACACCATATATTTT.

This clonotype came up many times. The chain couples TRBV28 to TRBJ2-5; D is unclear. The CDR3 runs to 14 residues. Between the trimmed V and J ends, which lost 3 bases and 4 bases, there was a span of 12 bases. The germline V gene encodes CDR1 MDHEN and CDR2 SYDVKM. CDR3 loop: CASSLNNRLETQYF. The CDR3 DNA is TGTGCCAGCAGTTTGAACAACCGGTTAGAGACCCAGTACTTC.